This T cell receptor (beta chain) was retrieved from a study of blood T cell repertoires in COVID-19. Study as a whole: Some COVID-19 samples were acute and others convalescent; all came from the United States, Italy and Spain. Sources were T cells, B-cell-depleted T cells, or PBMCs; the material itself was cDNA or gDNA.

Only one count was recorded for this clone. Only in-frame clones appear in the TCRdb table, and some are missing; sequencing was by immunoSEQ multiplex PCR. Here the sample spans approximately 110,000 clones, roughly 81% being singletons. Looked up from germline, CDR1 is MGHDK and CDR2 is SYGVNS. The CDR3 length is 16 residues. The ends lost 1 base at V and 1 base at J; junction bases unmatched: 0. The material sequenced was peripheral blood. The clonotype was recovered from a man aged 40-49 years with acute or convalescent COVID-19. V usage is TRBV25-1 and J usage is TRBJ1-3; TRBD1 matches at 11 bases. The CDR3 nucleotides are TGTGCCAGCAGTGAATGGGACAGGGGGTCTGGAAACACCATATATTTT. Translation gives CASSEWDRGSGNTIYF.